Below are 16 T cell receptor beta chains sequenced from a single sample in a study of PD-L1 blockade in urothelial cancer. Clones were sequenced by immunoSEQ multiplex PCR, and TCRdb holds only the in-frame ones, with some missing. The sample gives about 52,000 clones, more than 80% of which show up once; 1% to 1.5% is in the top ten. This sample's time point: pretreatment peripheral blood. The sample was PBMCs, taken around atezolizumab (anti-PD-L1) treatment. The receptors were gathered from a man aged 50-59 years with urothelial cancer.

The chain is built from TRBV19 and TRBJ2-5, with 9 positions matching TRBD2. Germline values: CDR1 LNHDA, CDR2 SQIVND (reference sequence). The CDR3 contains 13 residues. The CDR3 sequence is CASAGGPPETQYF. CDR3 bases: TGTGCTTCTGCGGGGGGGCCCCCAGAGACCCAGTACTTC.

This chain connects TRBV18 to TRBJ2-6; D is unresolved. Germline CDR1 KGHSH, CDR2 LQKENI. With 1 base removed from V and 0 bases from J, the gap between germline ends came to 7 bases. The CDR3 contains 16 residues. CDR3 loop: CASSPLSRSGANVLTF. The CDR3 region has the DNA TGTGCCAGCTCACCACTTTCGCGCTCTGGGGCCAACGTCCTGACTTTC.

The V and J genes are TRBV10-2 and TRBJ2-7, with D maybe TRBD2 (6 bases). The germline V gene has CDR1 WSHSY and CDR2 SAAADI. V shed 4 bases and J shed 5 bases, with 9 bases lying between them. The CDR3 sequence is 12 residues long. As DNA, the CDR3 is TGCGCCAGCAGTGGGGGGAGGAACGAGCAGTACTTC. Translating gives CASSGGRNEQYF.

CDR3 nucleotide sequence: TGTGCCAGCAGCGCAGACATTAACACCGGGGAGCTGTTTTTT. Translating it yields CASSADINTGELFF. V usage is TRBV11-2 and J usage is TRBJ2-2; no clear D. Trimming stripped 5 bases from V and 2 bases from J, with 9 bases between. The CDR3 contains 14 residues. Germline values: CDR1 SGHAT, CDR2 FQNNGV.

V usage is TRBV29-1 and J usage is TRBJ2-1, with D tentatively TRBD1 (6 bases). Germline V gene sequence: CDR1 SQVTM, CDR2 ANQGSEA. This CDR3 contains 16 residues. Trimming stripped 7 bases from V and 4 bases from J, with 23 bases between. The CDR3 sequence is CSASSSRDTRYNEQFF. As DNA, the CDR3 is TGCAGCGCATCCTCTTCTCGGGACACCCGGTACAATGAGCAGTTCTTC.

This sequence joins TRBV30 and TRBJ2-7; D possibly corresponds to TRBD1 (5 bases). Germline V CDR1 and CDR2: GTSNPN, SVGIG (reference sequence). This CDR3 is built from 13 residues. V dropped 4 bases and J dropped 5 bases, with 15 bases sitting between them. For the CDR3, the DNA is TGTGCCTGGAAAGGGGTTGGGGTCCACGAGCAGTACTTC. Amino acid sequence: CAWKGVGVHEQYF.

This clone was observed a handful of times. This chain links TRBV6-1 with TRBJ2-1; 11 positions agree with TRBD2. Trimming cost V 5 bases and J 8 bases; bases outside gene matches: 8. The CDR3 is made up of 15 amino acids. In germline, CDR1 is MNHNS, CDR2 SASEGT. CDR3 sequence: CASSPISGGADEQFF. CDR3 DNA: TGTGCCAGCAGTCCAATTAGCGGGGGGGCCGATGAGCAGTTCTTC.

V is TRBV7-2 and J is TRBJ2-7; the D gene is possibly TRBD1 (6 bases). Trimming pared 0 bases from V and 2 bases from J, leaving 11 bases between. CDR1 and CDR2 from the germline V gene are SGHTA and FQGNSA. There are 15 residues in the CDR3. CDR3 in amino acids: CASSLAIGTTYEQYF. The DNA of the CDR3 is TGTGCCAGCAGCTTAGCAATCGGGACAACCTACGAGCAGTACTTC.

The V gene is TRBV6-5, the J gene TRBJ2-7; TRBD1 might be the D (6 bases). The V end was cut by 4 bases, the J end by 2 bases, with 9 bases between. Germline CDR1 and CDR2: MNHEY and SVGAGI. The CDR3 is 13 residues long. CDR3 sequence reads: CASSFTGTYEQYF. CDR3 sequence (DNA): TGTGCCAGCAGTTTTACAGGGACCTACGAGCAGTACTTC.

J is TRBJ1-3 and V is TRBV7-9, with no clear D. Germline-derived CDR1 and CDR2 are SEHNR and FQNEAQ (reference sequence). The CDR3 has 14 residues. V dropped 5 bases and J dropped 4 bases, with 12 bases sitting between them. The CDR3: CASSLREVGNTIYF. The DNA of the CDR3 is TGTGCCAGCAGCCTCCGGGAGGTCGGAAACACCATATATTTT.

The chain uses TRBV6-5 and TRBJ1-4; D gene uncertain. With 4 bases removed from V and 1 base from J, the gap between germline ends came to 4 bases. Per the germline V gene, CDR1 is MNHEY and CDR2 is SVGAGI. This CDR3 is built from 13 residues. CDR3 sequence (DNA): TGTGCCAGCAGTTTCGGAACTAATGAAAAACTGTTTTTT. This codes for CASSFGTNEKLFF.

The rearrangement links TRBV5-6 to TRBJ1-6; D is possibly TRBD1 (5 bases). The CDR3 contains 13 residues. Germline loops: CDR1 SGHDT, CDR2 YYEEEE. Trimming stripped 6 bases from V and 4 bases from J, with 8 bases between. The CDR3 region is CASTRQYNSPLHF. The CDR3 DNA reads TGTGCCAGCACCCGACAGTATAATTCACCCCTCCACTTT. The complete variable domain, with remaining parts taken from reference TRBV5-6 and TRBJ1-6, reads DAGVTQSPTHLIKTRGQQVTLRCSPKSGHDTVSWYQQALGQGPQFIFQYYEEEERQRGNFPDRFSGHQFPNYSSELNVNALLLGDSALYLCASTRQYNSPLHFGNGTRLTVT.

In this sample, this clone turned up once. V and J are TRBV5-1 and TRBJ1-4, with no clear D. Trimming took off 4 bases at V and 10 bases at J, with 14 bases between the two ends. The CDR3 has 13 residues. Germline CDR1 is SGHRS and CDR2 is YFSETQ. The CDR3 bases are TGCGCCAGCAGCGCGGACGGGATTGGAAAACTGTTTTTT. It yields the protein CASSADGIGKLFF.

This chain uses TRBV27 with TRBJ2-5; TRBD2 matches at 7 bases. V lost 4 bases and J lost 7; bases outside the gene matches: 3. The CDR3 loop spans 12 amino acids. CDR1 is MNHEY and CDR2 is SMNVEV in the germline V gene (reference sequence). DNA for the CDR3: TGTGCCAGCAGTTCCCCGGGGGGGACCCAGTACTTC. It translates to CASSSPGGTQYF.

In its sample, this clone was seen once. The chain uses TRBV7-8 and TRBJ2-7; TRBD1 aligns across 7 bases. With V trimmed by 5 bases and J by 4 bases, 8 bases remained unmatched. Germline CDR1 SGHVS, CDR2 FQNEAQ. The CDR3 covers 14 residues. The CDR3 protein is CASSPPGQWYEQYF. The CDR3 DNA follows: TGTGCCAGCAGCCCACCGGGACAGTGGTACGAGCAGTACTTC.

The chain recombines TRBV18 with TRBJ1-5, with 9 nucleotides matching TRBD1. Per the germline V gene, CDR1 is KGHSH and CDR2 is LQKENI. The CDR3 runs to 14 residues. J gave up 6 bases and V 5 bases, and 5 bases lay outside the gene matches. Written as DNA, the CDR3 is TGTGCCAGCTCAACAGACAGGGGGGGTCAGCCCCAGCATTTT. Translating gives CASSTDRGGQPQHF.